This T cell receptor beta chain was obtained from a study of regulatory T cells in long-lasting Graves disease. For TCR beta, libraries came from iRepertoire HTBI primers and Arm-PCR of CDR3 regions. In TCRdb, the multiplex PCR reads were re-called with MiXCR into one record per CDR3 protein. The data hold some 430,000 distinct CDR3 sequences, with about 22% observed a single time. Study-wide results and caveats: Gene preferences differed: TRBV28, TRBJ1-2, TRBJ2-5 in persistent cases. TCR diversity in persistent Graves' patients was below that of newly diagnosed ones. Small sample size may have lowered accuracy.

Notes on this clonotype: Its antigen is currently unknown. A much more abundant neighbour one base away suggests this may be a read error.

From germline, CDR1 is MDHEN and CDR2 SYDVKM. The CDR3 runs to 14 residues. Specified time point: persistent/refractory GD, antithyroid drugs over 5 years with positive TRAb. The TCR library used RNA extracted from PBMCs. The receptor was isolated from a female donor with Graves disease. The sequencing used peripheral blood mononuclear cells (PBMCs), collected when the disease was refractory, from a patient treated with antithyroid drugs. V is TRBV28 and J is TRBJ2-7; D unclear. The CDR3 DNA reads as TGTGCCAGCAGTTCGCCTCCACCTGTATACGTGCAGTACTTC. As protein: CASSSPPPVYVQYF.